Listed below are T cell receptor beta chains from one sample, sequenced in a study of T cells in Graves' hyperthyroidism and ophthalmopathy. Using its own MiXCR run on the multiplex PCR reads, TCRdb lists one record per CDR3 protein. This sample has about 360,000 distinct CDR3 sequences; 15% to 19% occur once, and the top ten carry approximately 30%. The material sequenced was blood. These receptors came from a woman aged 18 to 35 with Graves' hyperthyroidism that later progressed to Graves' ophthalmopathy. The CDR3 runs from the conserved cysteine through the conserved F or W. Fields, in order: D gene, J gene, clone size, V gene, CDR3 protein, CDR3 DNA. The D gene is left open where the match is weak. The size entry is marked missing in some rows and otherwise reads once, few, many or a size class.

D: TRBD2
J: TRBJ2-2
size: NA
V: TRBV24-1
CDR3: CATSDIGGRETSYTGELFF
DNA: TGTGCCACCAGTGATATCGGCGGGCGGGAGACGTCCTACACCGGGGAGCTGTTTTTT

D: TRBD1
J: TRBJ1-2
size: many
V: TRBV20-1
CDR3: CSARARDSYNYGYTF
DNA: TGCAGTGCTAGGGCCCGGGACAGTTATAACTATGGCTACACCTTC

D: TRBD1
J: TRBJ2-7
size: many
V: TRBV6-1
CDR3: CASSRGQGGPYEQYF
DNA: TGTGCCAGCAGTCGAGGACAGGGTGGCCCCTACGAGCAGTACTTC

D: TRBD1
J: TRBJ2-2
size: NA
V: TRBV14
CDR3: CASSTRTGGSGELFF
DNA: TGTGCCAGCAGCACCAGGACAGGGGGTTCCGGGGAGCTGTTTTTT

D: NA
J: TRBJ1-2
size: few
V: TRBV20-1
CDR3: CSLGPDYGYTF
DNA: TGCAGTCTCGGACCGGACTATGGCTACACCTTC

D: TRBD2
J: TRBJ2-7
size: few
V: TRBV6-2/TRBV6-3
CDR3: CASSYSLTSASTYEQYF
DNA: TGTGCCAGCAGTTACTCATTGACTAGCGCCTCGACCTACGAGCAGTACTTC

D: NA
J: TRBJ2-6
size: NA
V: TRBV4-1
CDR3: CASSHPPSGTGANVLTF
DNA: TGCGCCAGCAGCCACCCCCCGTCGGGGACTGGGGCCAACGTCCTGACTTTC

D: TRBD1
J: TRBJ2-1
size: many
V: TRBV28
CDR3: CASSTGQFDNEQFF
DNA: TGTGCCAGCAGTACGGGACAGTTTGACAATGAGCAGTTCTTC

D: TRBD1
J: TRBJ2-5
size: many
V: TRBV6-1
CDR3: CASSPLTGAEETQYF
DNA: TGTGCCAGCAGTCCCCTGACAGGGGCCGAAGAGACCCAGTACTTC

D: NA
J: TRBJ2-5
size: NA
V: TRBV4-3
CDR3: CASSQGMTGRGAIQETQYF
DNA: TGCGCCAGCAGCCAAGGGATGACAGGTCGGGGGGCCATTCAAGAGACCCAGTACTTC

D: TRBD2
J: TRBJ2-3
size: many
V: TRBV28
CDR3: CASSLGAGVLTDTQYF
DNA: TGTGCCAGCAGTTTGGGAGCGGGAGTCTTGACAGATACGCAGTATTTT

D: TRBD2
J: TRBJ2-3
size: many
V: TRBV5-8
CDR3: CASSLDRAGGGDTQYF
DNA: TGTGCCAGCAGCTTGGATCGAGCGGGAGGTGGAGATACGCAGTATTTT

D: NA
J: TRBJ2-2
size: many
V: TRBV28
CDR3: CASLRTNTGELFF
DNA: TGTGCCAGCCTGAGAACGAACACCGGGGAGCTGTTTTTT

D: NA
J: TRBJ2-1
size: many
V: TRBV12-3/TRBV12-4
CDR3: CATSDRYYNEQFF
DNA: TGTGCCACATCTGACAGGTACTACAATGAGCAGTTCTTC

D: TRBD2
J: TRBJ2-3
size: many
V: TRBV6-2/TRBV6-3
CDR3: CASSFGLAAIDTQYF
DNA: TGTGCCAGCAGCTTCGGACTAGCGGCTATAGATACGCAGTATTTT

D: TRBD1
J: TRBJ2-7
size: many
V: TRBV5-1
CDR3: CASSVTTGGSYEQYF
DNA: TGCGCCAGCAGCGTTACAACAGGGGGCTCCTACGAGCAGTACTTC

D: TRBD2
J: TRBJ2-7
size: many
V: TRBV7-2
CDR3: CASSLASSGRSYEQYF
DNA: TGTGCCAGCAGCTTAGCCTCTAGCGGGAGGTCGTACGAGCAGTACTTC

D: NA
J: TRBJ2-5
size: many
V: TRBV18
CDR3: CASSPREVRGETQYF
DNA: TGTGCCAGCTCACCGAGGGAGGTTCGCGGAGAGACCCAGTACTTC

D: NA
J: TRBJ1-2
size: NA
V: TRBV2
CDR3: CASSPGAPFNYGYTF
DNA: TGTGCCAGCAGTCCAGGGGCCCCATTTAACTATGGCTACACCTTC

D: NA
J: TRBJ1-6
size: many
V: TRBV3-1
CDR3: CASSQVRFTSPLHF
DNA: TGTGCCAGCAGCCAAGTTCGGTTTACTTCACCCCTCCACTTT

D: NA
J: TRBJ2-7
size: few
V: TRBV7-3
CDR3: CASSETAASATYEQYF
DNA: TGTGCCAGCAGCGAGACCGCGGCTAGCGCGACCTACGAGCAGTACTTC

D: TRBD1
J: TRBJ1-5
size: NA
V: TRBV24-1
CDR3: CATSDKGANQPQHF
DNA: TGTGCCACCAGTGATAAGGGGGCAAATCAGCCCCAGCATTTT

D: NA
J: TRBJ2-1
size: many
V: TRBV27
CDR3: CASSTIPPGEGSSYNEQFF
DNA: TGTGCCAGCAGTACTATTCCCCCGGGAGAAGGGTCCTCCTACAATGAGCAGTTCTTC

D: NA
J: TRBJ2-7
size: many
V: TRBV6-6
CDR3: CASSYSRRGSYEQYF
DNA: TGTGCCAGCAGTTACAGTAGGAGGGGCTCCTACGAGCAGTACTTC

D: TRBD2
J: TRBJ2-1
size: few
V: TRBV10-1
CDR3: CASSELAGGLGNEQFF
DNA: TGCGCCAGCAGTGAGTTAGCGGGAGGGCTGGGCAATGAGCAGTTCTTC

D: NA
J: TRBJ2-7
size: many
V: TRBV6-4
CDR3: CASSDSETREDPGYEQYF
DNA: TGTGCCAGCAGTGACTCCGAGACTAGGGAAGATCCTGGCTACGAGCAGTACTTC

D: NA
J: TRBJ1-1
size: few
V: TRBV4-1
CDR3: CASSQEKQGLNTEAFF
DNA: TGCGCCAGCAGCCAAGAAAAACAGGGATTGAACACTGAAGCTTTCTTT

D: TRBD1
J: TRBJ1-2
size: NA
V: TRBV29-1
CDR3: CSVEGGTGNYGYTF
DNA: TGCAGCGTTGAAGGTGGGACAGGGAACTATGGCTACACCTTC

D: TRBD2
J: TRBJ2-1
size: few
V: TRBV10-3
CDR3: CAISPDRSGASGTQWSEQFF
DNA: TGTGCCATCAGCCCCGACAGGTCCGGAGCTAGCGGGACACAGTGGAGTGAGCAGTTCTTC

D: TRBD1
J: TRBJ2-7
size: NA
V: TRBV6-5
CDR3: CASSYPRTGGETYEQYF
DNA: TGTGCCAGCAGTTACCCGAGGACAGGGGGCGAGACCTACGAGCAGTACTTC